Sequencing of this TCR beta chain was carried out in a study of cytomegalovirus exposure and HLA in healthy donors. Findings and limits, study-wide: The study put 160 or so TCR beta chains on its list as cytomegalovirus-associated.

Sequencing was performed with immunoSEQ multiplex PCR; in TCRdb, only in-frame clones are kept and a portion is missing. The sample lists about 160,000 clones, over 85% occurring once. Regarding this clone: No antigen is known for it.

V lost 5 bases, J lost 1 base, and 15 bases lay in between. There are 15 residues in the CDR3. CDR1 is MGHRA, CDR2 YSYEKL, per germline. This clonotype originated in a man younger than 35 in good health and CMV-seropositive. The chain joins TRBV4-1 to TRBJ2-7; unclear D gene. The sample was PBMCs. CDR3 in DNA: TGCGCCAGCAGCGCCCGCTCTGGAGCATCCTACGAGCAGTACTTC. Amino acids: CASSARSGASYEQYF.